The 23 T cell receptor beta chains given below trace back to one sample, sequenced in a study of blood T cell repertoires in COVID-19 (dated by TCRdb to between 2020 and 2021). Libraries came from the immunoSEQ multiplex PCR assay. What TCRdb holds here is the immuneACCESS table cut down to in-frame rearrangements. Part of the clones is not present; checked against another copy, under half of the missing clones reflect an unresolved V gene, and the others are unexplained. The sample records over 200,000 clones, over 75% of which are singletons. The leading ten clones occupy more than 5.5% of the sample. Sequenced material: peripheral blood. The receptors were sampled from a man at least 80 years old with acute or convalescent COVID-19.

This chain links TRBV7-9 with TRBJ1-1; 7 nucleotides align to TRBD1. Unmatched junction bases numbered 10, after V lost 5 bases and J lost 1 base. CDR3 length: 16 residues. Germline V gene sequence: CDR1 SEHNR, CDR2 FQNEAQ (reference sequence). The CDR3: CASSPRTGVGNTEAFF. The CDR3 DNA sequence: TGTGCCAGCAGCCCCCGCACAGGGGTAGGGAACACTGAAGCTTTCTTT.

The chain employs TRBV25-1 and TRBJ2-7, with 7 bases lining up with TRBD1. The junction had 9 bases not matched to a gene; V was cut back by 4 bases and J by 0 bases. The CDR3 is 16 amino acids. Per germline, CDR1 MGHDK and CDR2 SYGVNS. The CDR3 bases are TGTGCCAGCAGTGCCCCGGGACAGTCTTTCTCCTACGAGCAGTACTTC. As protein: CASSAPGQSFSYEQYF.

This rearrangement joins TRBV11-2 to TRBJ2-7, with 7 positions matching TRBD1. The V gene's germline CDR1 is SGHAT and CDR2 FQNNGV. The length of the CDR3 is 18 residues. V shed 1 base, J shed 3 bases, and the junction held 15 bases outside the gene matches. The CDR3 loop reads CASSLAKNRGAVDYEQYF. DNA of the CDR3: TGTGCCAGCAGCTTAGCGAAGAACAGGGGCGCTGTGGACTACGAGCAGTACTTC.

The CDR3 sequence: CASSAVGGNTEAFF. The DNA of the CDR3 is TGTGCCAGCAGCGCAGTAGGGGGGAACACTGAAGCTTTCTTT. J is TRBJ1-1 and V is TRBV11-2; tentative D call: TRBD1 (6 bases). The V and J ends lost 5 bases and 1 base respectively, with 11 bases between them. The CDR3 is made up of 14 amino acids. CDR1 and CDR2 (germline): SGHAT, FQNNGV.

The chain couples TRBV6-5 to TRBJ2-7; D might be TRBD1 (5 bases). The germline V and J ends were trimmed by 5 bases and 3 bases, with 11 bases remaining between them. The CDR3 is 13 amino acids. Looked up from germline, CDR1 is MNHEY and CDR2 is SVGAGI. The CDR3 here is CASSPGIGYEQYF. The CDR3 region has the DNA TGTGCCAGCAGTCCAGGGATCGGCTACGAGCAGTACTTC.

V usage is TRBV7-9 and J usage is TRBJ1-6, with D possibly TRBD1 on 5 matching bases. V dropped 3 bases and J dropped 5 bases, with 11 bases sitting between them. This CDR3 comprises 15 residues. Germline values: CDR1 SEHNR, CDR2 FQNEAQ (reference sequence). This CDR3 reads CASSLIDRDNSPLHF. The CDR3 coding sequence is TGTGCCAGCAGCTTGATAGACAGAGATAATTCACCCCTCCACTTT. The variable domain in full, with the rest retrieved from reference TRBV7-9 and TRBJ1-6, is DTGVSQNPRHKITKRGQNVTFRCDPISEHNRLYWYRQTLGQGPEFLTYFQNEAQLEKSRLLSDRFSAERPKGSFSTLEIQRTEQGDSAMYLCASSLIDRDNSPLHFGNGTRLTVT.

The chain links TRBV11-2 to TRBJ1-4; 7 bases fit TRBD1. Germline V gene lookup returns CDR1 SGHAT and CDR2 FQNNGV. The length of the CDR3 is 16 residues. V shed 5 bases and J 8 bases; nucleotides not matched to a gene: 14. As DNA, the CDR3 is TGTGCCAGCAGCGGCGCCGCAGGGGGGATAAACGAAAAACTGTTTTTT. Protein: CASSGAAGGINEKLFF.

The V gene is TRBV4-3, the J gene TRBJ2-1; 9 bases agree with TRBD2. The germline V gene has CDR1 LGHNA and CDR2 YSLEER. V lost 0 bases to trimming and J lost 0 bases; unmatched junction nucleotides: 9. The CDR3 contains 19 residues. CDR3 protein: CASSQEPRGSGGSYNEQFF. The CDR3 nucleotides are TGCGCCAGCAGCCAAGAGCCCAGGGGTAGCGGGGGCTCCTACAATGAGCAGTTCTTC.

This sequence joins TRBV24-1 and TRBJ2-7, with 11 bases identical to TRBD1. The V gene end was trimmed by 9 bases and the J gene end by 5 bases; junction bases not matched to a gene: 8. In germline, CDR1 is KGHDR, CDR2 SFDVKD. The CDR3 has 14 residues. The CDR3: CATPNRDRGDEQYF. The CDR3 coding sequence is TGTGCCACCCCTAACCGGGACAGGGGGGACGAGCAGTACTTC.

The J gene is TRBJ2-3, the V gene TRBV7-9, with 8 nucleotides matching TRBD2. The ends lost 2 bases at V and 3 bases at J; junction bases unmatched: 7. This CDR3 region has 16 residues. Germline V gene sequence: CDR1 SEHNR, CDR2 FQNEAQ (reference sequence). CDR3 bases: TGTGCCAGCAGCTTAAATTTAGCGGGATCTACAGATACGCAGTATTTT. Translated: CASSLNLAGSTDTQYF.

CDR3 loop: CASSRGQSHREGYTF. For the CDR3, the DNA is TGTGCCAGCAGCCGTGGGCAGAGCCACCGAGAGGGCTACACCTTC. This chain links TRBV9 with TRBJ1-2; D call uncertain. This CDR3 is 15 amino acids long. Germline V gene sequence: CDR1 SGDLS, CDR2 YYNGEE. The V end was cut by 4 bases, the J end by 8 bases, with 21 bases between. The complete variable domain, with remaining parts taken from reference TRBV9 and TRBJ1-2, reads DSGVTQTPKHLITATGQRVTLRCSPRSGDLSVYWYQQSLDQGLQFLIQYYNGEERAKGNILERFSAQQFPDLHSELNLSSLELGDSALYFCASSRGQSHREGYTFGSGTRLTVV.

This clone was observed once. This chain joins TRBV5-1 and TRBJ2-5, with 8 bases aligning to TRBD2. The CDR3 is 17 amino acids. V was clipped by 1 base and J by 5 bases; unmatched bases: 13. Germline-derived CDR1 and CDR2 are SGHRS and YFSETQ. The chain's CDR3 is CASSLLVTGGPGETQYF. DNA for the CDR3: TGCGCCAGCAGCTTGTTGGTAACGGGAGGGCCAGGGGAGACCCAGTACTTC.

The rearrangement links TRBV13 to TRBJ2-7; D perhaps matches TRBD2 (5 bases). CDR3 length: 15 amino acids. Deletions cut 3 bases from V and 1 base from J, with 13 bases between. Germline V CDR1 and CDR2: PRHDT, FYEKMQ (reference sequence). The CDR3 coding sequence is TGTGCCAGCAGCTTCCCCGGAGGTGGGTCCTACGAGCAGTACTTC. Residues: CASSFPGGGSYEQYF.

The J gene is TRBJ1-3, the V gene TRBV21-1; the table's D call, TRBD1, was not checked against the DNA. TRBV21-1 is a pseudogene. CDR3 length: 17 amino acids. The CDR3 DNA is TGTGCCAGCAGCGAAGGACAGGGGGAAACCTCTGGAAACACCATATATTTT. This gives the protein CASSEGQGETSGNTIYF.

The chain uses TRBV6-5 and TRBJ2-1; 7 bases align to TRBD2. Germline assignment: CDR1 MNHEY and CDR2 SVGAGI. The CDR3 is 15 amino acids. Trimming took 0 bases from V and 2 from J; bases not matched to a gene: 1. CDR3: CASSYSAGAYNEQFF. The CDR3 DNA follows: TGTGCCAGCAGTTACTCCGCGGGAGCCTACAATGAGCAGTTCTTC.

A few counts support this clone. The chain couples TRBV4-1 to TRBJ2-3, with D tentatively TRBD1 (6 bases). The CDR3 sequence is 17 residues long. Trimming cost V 1 base and J 0 bases, with 14 bases left between them. Germline assignment: CDR1 MGHRA and CDR2 YSYEKL. The CDR3 nucleotides read TGCGCCAGCAGCCAAGTCCCCCAGGGGTTTAGCACAGATACGCAGTATTTT. It yields the protein CASSQVPQGFSTDTQYF.

The chain carries TRBV7-9 and TRBJ1-6; TRBD1 might be the D (6 bases). Trimming removed 3 bases from V and 10 bases from J, with 13 bases in between. CDR1 is SEHNR and CDR2 is FQNEAQ in the germline V gene (reference sequence). This CDR3 has 14 amino acids. CDR3 amino acids: CASSFIPRGSPLHF. As DNA, the CDR3 is TGTGCCAGCAGCTTTATCCCCAGGGGCTCACCCCTCCACTTT.

This chain joins TRBV28 and TRBJ2-5, with TRBD2 matching 8 bases. CDR1 MDHEN and CDR2 SYDVKM come from the germline V gene. The CDR3 runs to 15 residues. The V segment lost 6 bases and the J segment 5 bases; nucleotides outside the gene matches: 11. The CDR3 nucleotides are TGTGCCAGCAGCCGCCCCCTTAGCGGGGCGGAGACCCAGTACTTC. Translation: CASSRPLSGAETQYF.

The rearrangement links TRBV5-1 to TRBJ2-5, with 10 bases fitting TRBD1. Germline trimming cut 2 bases from V and 1 base from J; bases unmatched to any gene: 5. CDR1 and CDR2 (germline): SGHRS, YFSETQ. This CDR3 has 16 amino acids. The CDR3 here is CASSFGTGVPQETQYF. Here the CDR3 DNA reads TGCGCCAGCAGCTTCGGGACAGGGGTCCCCCAAGAGACCCAGTACTTC. The variable domain in full, completed from reference TRBV5-1 and TRBJ2-5, reads KAGVTQTPRYLIKTRGQQVTLSCSPISGHRSVSWYQQTPGQGLQFLFEYFSETQRNKGNFPGRFSGRQFSNSRSEMNVSTLELGDSALYLCASSFGTGVPQETQYFGPGTRLLVL.

J is TRBJ2-3 and V is TRBV28; possibly TRBD1 for D (6 bases). Trimming removed 6 bases from V and 5 bases from J, with 15 bases in between. Germline lookup yields CDR1 MDHEN and CDR2 SYDVKM. This CDR3 is built from 14 residues. The CDR3 DNA follows: TGTGCCAGCAGAATGACAGGAGTAGTAGATACGCAGTATTTT. The encoded protein is CASRMTGVVDTQYF. The full variable domain, with the rest looked up from reference TRBV28 and TRBJ2-3, is DVKVTQSSRYLVKRTGEKVFLECVQDMDHENMFWYRQDPGLGLRLIYFSYDVKMKEKGDIPEGYSVSREKKERFSLILESASTNQTSMYLCASRMTGVVDTQYFGPGTRLTVL.

The V and J genes are TRBV29-1 and TRBJ2-3; 8 nucleotides match TRBD1. Germline assignment: CDR1 SQVTM and CDR2 ANQGSEA. The CDR3 is made up of 12 amino acids. V lost 7 bases and J lost 5; bases outside the gene matches: 5. CDR3 sequence: CSAGTGGDTQYF. DNA of the CDR3: TGCAGCGCTGGGACAGGAGGAGATACGCAGTATTTT.

V and J are TRBV7-8 and TRBJ1-5, with unresolved D. The germline gives CDR1 SGHVS, CDR2 FQNEAQ. V gave up 3 bases and J gave up 5 bases, with 17 bases separating them. The CDR3 is 16 residues long. The CDR3 here is CASSFLSRQRDQPQHF. CDR3 sequence (DNA): TGTGCCAGCAGCTTTTTGTCGAGGCAGCGCGATCAGCCCCAGCATTTT.

This rearrangement joins TRBV18 to TRBJ1-5; D gene ambiguous. This CDR3 spans 13 amino acids. The V and J ends lost 5 bases and 4 bases respectively, with 9 bases between them. Germline CDR1 and CDR2: KGHSH and LQKENI. The CDR3 DNA reads TGTGCCAGCTCATCAGGCACAAATCAGCCCCAGCATTTT. Protein product: CASSSGTNQPQHF.